Listed here are 23 T cell receptor beta chains from one sample, sequenced in a study of T cell responses to AZD1222 COVID-19 vaccine. Data came from immunoSEQ multiplex PCR; TCRdb stores just in-frame clones and leaves some out. The data contain approximately 150,000 clones, around 94% of them singletons. The sequencing here drew on peripheral blood, taken on day 0 of AZD1222 vaccination. The receptor set was obtained from an adult in good health.

The chain employs TRBV24-1 and TRBJ2-2; D gene ambiguous. Per germline, CDR1 KGHDR and CDR2 SFDVKD. The CDR3 has 12 residues. Trimming removed 5 bases from V and 5 bases from J, with 5 bases in between. The CDR3 sequence is CATSAGTGELFF. Here the CDR3 DNA reads TGTGCCACCAGTGCCGGTACCGGGGAGCTGTTTTTT.

This clone was observed a few times. The CDR3 is CASSFAGVQPQHF. The CDR3 bases are TGTGCCAGTAGTTTTGCGGGGGTTCAGCCCCAGCATTTT. The rearrangement uses TRBV19 and TRBJ1-5; D is perhaps TRBD1 (5 bases). This CDR3 spans 13 amino acids. V shed 5 bases and J shed 6 bases, with 11 bases lying between them. The germline V gene has CDR1 LNHDA and CDR2 SQIVND (reference sequence).

The chain joins TRBV5-1 to TRBJ1-3; D is undetermined. The CDR3 extends over 13 amino acids. Germline V gene lookup returns CDR1 SGHRS and CDR2 YFSETQ. The V gene lost 1 base and the J gene lost 4 bases, with 6 bases spanning the gap. CDR3 sequence reads: CASSLQDGNTIYF. CDR3 bases: TGCGCCAGCAGCTTGCAGGACGGAAACACCATATATTTT.

The chain joins TRBV6-5 to TRBJ1-1; D is unresolved. The CDR3 consists of 11 residues. The ends were cut back, 6 bases at V and 7 bases at J, with 9 bases in the middle. The germline V gene encodes CDR1 MNHEY and CDR2 SVGAGI. The CDR3 sequence is CASREGGEAFF. CDR3 bases: TGTGCCAGCAGAGAGGGAGGTGAAGCTTTCTTT.

The chain uses TRBV7-9 and TRBJ1-1; 8 bases fit TRBD1. The CDR3 is made up of 16 amino acids. Germline assignment: CDR1 SEHNR and CDR2 FQNEAQ (reference sequence). For the CDR3, the DNA is TGTGCTTACAGCAGGAGCGGGCAGGGGGCTGGGACTGAAGCTTTCTTT. This encodes CAYSRSGQGAGTEAFF.

V is TRBV28 and J is TRBJ1-4, with D unresolved. V lost 7 bases, J lost 3 bases, and 9 bases lay in between. The CDR3 is 13 amino acids. Germline V gene data show CDR1 as MDHEN and CDR2 as SYDVKM. The CDR3 loop is CASTDSSNEKLFF. DNA for the CDR3: TGTGCCAGCACAGATAGCTCTAATGAAAAACTGTTTTTT.

The CDR3 nucleotides read TGCGCCAGCAGCTTGGGAGGACTAGCGGGAGGGCCGGGGCAAGAGACCCAGTACTTC. Protein product: CASSLGGLAGGPGQETQYF. The gene calls are TRBV5-1 and TRBJ2-5; 15 nucleotides match TRBD2. This CDR3 is 19 amino acids long. Per the germline V gene, CDR1 is SGHRS and CDR2 is YFSETQ. Trimming at V came to 0 bases and at J to 2 bases, leaving 8 bases not matched to a gene.

The V and J genes are TRBV6-1 and TRBJ1-1, with D possibly being TRBD1 (5 bases). Per germline, CDR1 MNHNS and CDR2 SASEGT. This CDR3 has 15 amino acids. Trimming shortened V by 3 bases and J by 11 bases, and 22 bases separated the two germline ends. In nucleotides, the CDR3 is TGTGCCAGCAGTGAGGGAAATTCAGGGCGCGGCGCGGCTTTCTTT. It encodes CASSEGNSGRGAAFF.

This chain joins TRBV5-4 and TRBJ2-1; TRBD2 agrees at 10 bases. Looked up from germline, CDR1 is SGHNT and CDR2 is YYREEE (reference sequence). The CDR3 loop spans 19 amino acids. The V and J ends lost 1 base and 14 bases, in that order; junction bases with no gene match: 24. CDR3 sequence (DNA): TGTGCCAGCAGCTTGTTCCTAGCGGGAGACGGGGACTTTGGGGAACGGGAGTTCTTC. Translating it yields CASSLFLAGDGDFGEREFF.

The chain couples TRBV3-1 (or the pseudogene TRBV3-2) to TRBJ2-7, with D possibly being TRBD2 (6 bases). The CDR3 totals 14 residues. V was clipped by 4 bases and J by 2 bases, with 12 bases between them. The germline CDR1 and CDR2 sequences are LGHDT and YNNKEL (reference sequence). CDR3 region: CASSRRGIAYEQYF. The CDR3 DNA follows: TGTGCCAGCAGCCGGAGGGGTATTGCCTACGAGCAGTACTTC.

V gene TRBV6-1 combines with J gene TRBJ2-1, with D tentatively TRBD2 (6 bases). The germline CDR1 and CDR2 sequences are MNHNS and SASEGT. CDR3 length: 14 residues. Trimming removed 1 base at V and 4 bases at J, with 8 bases between. Here the CDR3 reads CASSEVGGYNEQFF. The CDR3 DNA follows: TGTGCCAGCAGTGAAGTGGGAGGTTACAATGAGCAGTTCTTC.

This chain links TRBV5-1 with TRBJ2-2; tentative D call: TRBD1 (6 bases). V lost 3 bases, J lost 3 bases, and 12 bases lay in between. CDR3 length: 15 amino acids. Germline lookup yields CDR1 SGHRS and CDR2 YFSETQ. The CDR3 loop is CASSSQGFDTGELFF. Here the CDR3 DNA reads TGCGCCAGCAGCTCCCAGGGGTTCGACACCGGGGAGCTGTTTTTT.

This clone was picked up one time. The CDR3 is CASSLDTSGSYEQYF. The CDR3 coding sequence is TGTGCCAGCAGCTTGGACACATCCGGGAGCTACGAGCAGTACTTC. The genes are TRBV5-4 and TRBJ2-7, with D tentatively TRBD2 (6 bases). Trimming stripped 0 bases from V and 3 bases from J, with 13 bases between. Germline CDR1 reads SGHNT; CDR2 reads YYREEE (reference sequence). The CDR3 is 15 amino acids.

The chain joins TRBV24-1 to TRBJ2-7, with D maybe TRBD1 (5 bases). The germline V gene has CDR1 KGHDR and CDR2 SFDVKD. This CDR3 contains 13 residues. The ends were cut back, 5 bases at V and 6 bases at J, with 13 bases in the middle. CDR3 DNA sequence: TGTGCCACCAGTGCGCAGGGCAGTTCCGAGCAGTACTTC. Encoded protein: CATSAQGSSEQYF.

The CDR3 loop reads CASSQDVASGYNEQFF. Here the CDR3 DNA reads TGCGCCAGCAGCCAAGATGTGGCTAGCGGGTACAATGAGCAGTTCTTC. The J gene is TRBJ2-1, the V gene TRBV4-1; TRBD2 matches 8 bases. This CDR3 comprises 16 residues. Trimming removed 0 bases from V and 4 bases from J; junction bases left unmatched: 5. Germline assignment: CDR1 MGHRA and CDR2 YSYEKL.

V gene TRBV12-3 or TRBV12-4 combines with J gene TRBJ2-3; D is perhaps TRBD1 or TRBD2 (6 bases each). The CDR3 consists of 12 residues. V was pared by 6 bases and J by 13 bases, with 17 bases between. The CDR3 nucleotides read TGTGCCAGCAGCAACCCTCGGGGGCAGGAGTATTTT. Amino acid sequence: CASSNPRGQEYF.

V usage is TRBV27 and J usage is TRBJ1-1; no firm D call. The CDR3 is 12 amino acids. Germline lookup yields CDR1 MNHEY and CDR2 SMNVEV (reference sequence). The V end was cut by 4 bases, the J end by 1 base, with 4 bases between. The CDR3 is CASSSRNTEAFF. In DNA, the CDR3 is TGTGCCAGCAGTTCCAGGAACACTGAAGCTTTCTTT.

The rearrangement joins TRBV11-3 to TRBJ2-3, with a tentative D call TRBD1 (5 bases). Germline V gene lookup returns CDR1 SGHNT and CDR2 YENEEA. This CDR3 comprises 15 residues. With 0 bases removed from V and 3 bases from J, the gap between germline ends came to 10 bases. CDR3 region: CASSLDGAGTDTQYF. The CDR3, as DNA: TGTGCCAGCAGCTTAGATGGGGCAGGAACAGATACGCAGTATTTT.

The chain carries TRBV6-1 and TRBJ1-1; D not resolved. The CDR3 spans 12 residues. Germline CDR1 and CDR2: MNHNS and SASEGT. Trimming cost V 5 bases and J 8 bases, with 12 bases left between them. The CDR3 nucleotides are TGTGCCAGCAGTCGCAGGACGGGAGAAGCTTTCTTT. It yields the protein CASSRRTGEAFF.

V and J are TRBV6-1 and TRBJ2-5; maybe TRBD1 (7 bases). V lost 1 base and J 5 bases, leaving 14 bases between the germline ends. The CDR3 is 15 amino acids. Germline V gives CDR1 MNHNS, CDR2 SASEGT. Here the CDR3 DNA reads TGTGCCAGCAGTGAAGGAGGAGGGGGCTTGGAGACCCAGTACTTC. Translating gives CASSEGGGGLETQYF.

V is TRBV1 and J is TRBJ2-7; the table assigns TRBD2, which was not confirmed against the DNA. TRBV1 is annotated as a pseudogene. The CDR3 covers 14 residues. CDR3 coding DNA: TGCACCAGCAGCCAGCGGGAGGTTCCCTACGAGCAGTACTTC. Translated, it gives CTSSQREVPYEQYF.

This rearrangement joins TRBV6-2 or TRBV6-3 to TRBJ2-7, with 7 bases lining up with TRBD2. This CDR3 contains 15 residues. J gave up 0 bases and V 6 bases, and 8 bases lay outside the gene matches. Per germline, CDR1 MNHEY and CDR2 SVGEGT. CDR3 sequence (DNA): TGTGCCAGCAGCCCTATTGCGGGAGCCTCCTACGAGCAGTACTTC. Protein sequence: CASSPIAGASYEQYF.

The chain uses TRBV7-9 and TRBJ2-2; TRBD1 matches at 7 bases. The length of the CDR3 is 16 residues. Trimming took 5 bases from V and 1 from J; bases not matched to a gene: 7. Germline CDR1 SEHNR, CDR2 FQNEAQ (reference sequence). DNA for the CDR3: TGTGCCAGCAGCCTGAGACAGGGAAGGAACACCGGGGAGCTGTTTTTT. Protein product: CASSLRQGRNTGELFF.